The 26 T cell receptor beta chains below were found in one sample sequenced in a study of control samples from healthy donors and cancer patients. Using immunoSEQ multiplex PCR, the repertoire was profiled, and TCRdb retains in-frame clones only, with some absent. The data show 130,000 or so clones, with roughly 92% seen just once and approximately 6% held by the top ten. Sequenced input: blood. These receptors all come from a man between 18 and 29 years old in good health.

The chain couples TRBV2 to TRBJ1-3; 8 bases fit TRBD1. J was trimmed by 2 bases and V by 4 bases; bases with no gene match: 4. Germline V gene data show CDR1 as SNHLY and CDR2 as FYNNEI. CDR3 length: 15 residues. CDR3: CASSGGQGPGNTIYF. As DNA, the CDR3 is TGTGCCAGCAGTGGAGGACAGGGACCTGGAAACACCATATATTTT.

V gene TRBV11-2 combines with J gene TRBJ2-2, with D hard to call. The CDR3 spans 13 residues. Trimming took off 5 bases at V and 7 bases at J, with 11 bases between the two ends. From germline, CDR1 is SGHAT and CDR2 FQNNGV. The chain's CDR3 is CASSLYSDGELFF. In nucleotides, the CDR3 is TGTGCCAGCAGCCTATATTCCGACGGGGAGCTGTTTTTT.

This clone was picked up one time. The rearrangement joins TRBV10-3 to TRBJ2-1; 9 bases line up with TRBD1. CDR3 length: 17 amino acids. CDR1 and CDR2 from the germline V gene are ENHRY and SYGVKD. V shed 3 bases and J 5 bases; nucleotides not matched to a gene: 11. This chain's CDR3 is CAISERKVTGGNNEQFF. DNA of the CDR3: TGTGCCATCAGTGAAAGGAAAGTGACAGGGGGAAACAATGAGCAGTTCTTC.

At least ten counts were recorded for this clone. V usage is TRBV5-1 and J usage is TRBJ2-7, with no clear D. Germline V gene data show CDR1 as SGHRS and CDR2 as YFSETQ. The length of the CDR3 is 13 residues. V lost 4 bases and J lost 3, with 11 bases in between. CDR3 sequence reads: CASSRTISYEQYF. CDR3 in DNA: TGCGCCAGCAGCAGGACCATTAGCTACGAGCAGTACTTC.

This chain joins TRBV7-9 and TRBJ1-2; 12 bases agree with TRBD1. From germline, CDR1 is SEHNR and CDR2 FQNEAQ (reference sequence). The V and J ends lost 4 bases and 5 bases, in that order; junction bases with no gene match: 5. The CDR3 spans 15 residues. CDR3 sequence reads: CASSYPGQGAYGYTF. The CDR3 DNA follows: TGTGCCAGCAGCTATCCGGGACAGGGGGCATATGGCTACACCTTC.

This clone has a handful of counts. This same CDR3 is encoded by further DNA sequences in the sample. The chain carries TRBV6-5 and TRBJ1-2; 10 bases match TRBD1. Germline assignment: CDR1 MNHEY and CDR2 SVGAGI. This CDR3 region has 16 residues. The V and J ends lost 2 bases and 4 bases, in that order; junction bases with no gene match: 7. CDR3 sequence reads: CASSYRRTGGSYGYTF. DNA for the CDR3: TGTGCCAGCAGTTACCGCCGGACAGGGGGATCCTATGGCTACACCTTC.

The chain combines TRBV27 with TRBJ2-7; 7 nucleotides match TRBD1. The CDR3 has 16 amino acids. V shed 2 bases, J shed 4 bases, and the junction held 11 bases outside the gene matches. Germline CDR1 is MNHEY and CDR2 is SMNVEV (reference sequence). The CDR3 reads CASSLARQGSLYEQYF. The CDR3 nucleotides read TGTGCCAGCAGTTTAGCGCGACAGGGTTCGTTATACGAGCAGTACTTC.

The chain combines TRBV24-1 with TRBJ2-1, with 11 bases lining up with TRBD1. V lost 4 bases, J lost 5 bases, and 3 bases stayed unmatched. The germline V gene has CDR1 KGHDR and CDR2 SFDVKD. CDR3 length: 15 amino acids. CDR3 residues: CATSDPGQGDNEQFF. As DNA, the CDR3 is TGTGCCACCAGTGACCCGGGACAGGGGGACAATGAGCAGTTCTTC.

V and J are TRBV13 and TRBJ1-2; D call uncertain. CDR1 is PRHDT and CDR2 is FYEKMQ in the germline V gene (reference sequence). V was clipped by 2 bases and J by 11 bases, with 15 bases between them. This CDR3 has 13 amino acids. The CDR3 loop reads CASSLRGVPRYTF. The CDR3 DNA sequence: TGTGCCAGCAGCTTACGTGGGGTCCCAAGGTACACCTTC.

The rearrangement links TRBV4-1 to TRBJ1-5; D is unresolved. Trimming left V 0 bases short and J 6 bases short, with 9 bases between. The CDR3 is made up of 14 amino acids. Looked up from germline, CDR1 is MGHRA and CDR2 is YSYEKL. This CDR3 reads CASSQDRRVQPQHF. CDR3 coding DNA: TGCGCCAGCAGCCAAGATCGAAGGGTTCAGCCCCAGCATTTT.

The V call is TRBV5-1, the J call TRBJ1-4; 10 nucleotides align to TRBD1. Germline CDR1 reads SGHRS; CDR2 reads YFSETQ. J lost 5 bases, V lost 3 bases, and 1 base had no gene match. CDR3 size: 14 residues. The CDR3 spells CASSSGQGNEKLFF. As DNA, the CDR3 is TGCGCCAGCAGCTCGGGACAGGGGAATGAAAAACTGTTTTTT.

This clone came up once. This CDR3 is CASSSPIYEGTQYF. DNA of the CDR3: TGCGCCAGCAGCTCCCCCATATACGAGGGGACCCAGTACTTC. This rearrangement joins TRBV5-1 to TRBJ2-5, with D perhaps matching TRBD2 (5 bases). Germline CDR1 SGHRS, CDR2 YFSETQ. The germline V and J ends were trimmed by 3 bases and 7 bases, with 16 bases remaining between them. The CDR3 has 14 residues.

The CDR3 region is CASSLLGPRETQYF. CDR3 nucleotides: TGTGCCAGCAGCTTATTAGGCCCCAGGGAGACCCAGTACTTC. V gene TRBV5-4 combines with J gene TRBJ2-5, with D hard to call. CDR3 size: 14 residues. Germline CDR1 reads SGHNT; CDR2 reads YYREEE (reference sequence). The V gene lost 2 bases and the J gene lost 5 bases, with 13 bases spanning the gap.

The V gene is TRBV19, the J gene TRBJ1-5; D uncertain. This CDR3 is built from 15 residues. V lost 5 bases to trimming and J lost 1 base, with 12 bases between them. The germline V gene encodes CDR1 LNHDA and CDR2 SQIVND (reference sequence). The chain's CDR3 is CASSSRVGSNQPQHF. The CDR3, as DNA: TGTGCCAGTAGTTCCCGGGTTGGAAGCAATCAGCCCCAGCATTTT.

The genes are TRBV13 and TRBJ1-1; 9 positions match TRBD1. Per germline, CDR1 PRHDT and CDR2 FYEKMQ (reference sequence). Trimming at V came to 3 bases and at J to 5 bases, leaving 16 bases not matched to a gene. This CDR3 has 18 amino acids. The CDR3: CASSLHLTYRGRRTEAFF. The CDR3 DNA follows: TGTGCCAGCAGCTTGCACCTAACCTACAGGGGGCGCCGGACTGAAGCTTTCTTT.

A single count supports this clone. The chain uses TRBV21-1 and TRBJ1-6. TRBV21-1 counts as a pseudogene. This CDR3 has 11 amino acids. DNA of the CDR3: TGTGCCTGTTTTGGGGATTCACCCCTCCACTTT. This translates into CACFGDSPLHF.

The CDR3 is CASSLGLGPYEQYF. The CDR3 DNA reads as TGTGCCAGCAGTCTCGGACTGGGACCCTACGAGCAGTACTTC. The chain has TRBV27 and TRBJ2-7; D possibly uses TRBD1 or TRBD2 (5 bases each). Per the germline V gene, CDR1 is MNHEY and CDR2 is SMNVEV (reference sequence). Trimming stripped 5 bases from V and 2 bases from J, with 13 bases between. The CDR3 has 14 amino acids.

This clone came up a few times. V and J are TRBV2 and TRBJ1-2; 9 positions match TRBD1. With V trimmed by 6 bases and J by 6 bases, 5 bases remained unmatched. This CDR3 region has 13 residues. Germline CDR1 SNHLY, CDR2 FYNNEI. CDR3 DNA sequence: TGTGCCAGCAGCTTCACAGGGGGCAATGGCTACACCTTC. It specifies CASSFTGGNGYTF.

The chain's CDR3 is CASLGTLNTGELFF. In DNA form, the CDR3 reads TGTGCCAGTTTGGGGACACTGAACACCGGGGAGCTGTTTTTT. V usage is TRBV2 and J usage is TRBJ2-2, with D possibly TRBD1 on 6 matching bases. CDR1 and CDR2 (germline): SNHLY, FYNNEI. This CDR3 is 14 amino acids long. The V and J ends lost 9 bases and 1 base respectively, with 12 bases between them.

This clone was found a few times. V gene TRBV29-1 combines with J gene TRBJ2-2; the D is unclear. This CDR3 has 13 residues. Germline-derived CDR1 and CDR2 are SQVTM and ANQGSEA. V was cut by 7 bases and J by 7 bases, with 16 bases left in between. The DNA for the CDR3 is TGCAGCGCGGTAAATTCCAATAACGGGGAGCTGTTTTTT. It yields the protein CSAVNSNNGELFF.

The gene calls are TRBV10-1 and TRBJ2-4, with D tentatively TRBD2 (5 bases). This CDR3 is 15 amino acids long. Between the trimmed V and J ends, which lost 4 bases and 1 base, there was a span of 11 bases. Germline V CDR1 and CDR2: WNHNN, SYGVQD (reference sequence). CDR3 DNA: TGCGCCAGCAGTGGACCCGGGGTTGCCAAAAACATTCAGTACTTC. Protein sequence: CASSGPGVAKNIQYF.

This rearrangement joins TRBV30 to TRBJ1-1; 7 positions match TRBD1. Trimming cost V 2 bases and J 5 bases; bases outside gene matches: 8. This CDR3 comprises 14 residues. The germline gives CDR1 GTSNPN, CDR2 SVGIG (reference sequence). In DNA, the CDR3 is TGTGCCTGGAGTAGGGGGCCCTCGGGGACTGAAGCTTTCTTT. Its translation is CAWSRGPSGTEAFF.

The chain combines TRBV6-4 with TRBJ2-5, with a possible D match to TRBD1 (6 bases). The CDR3 is 14 residues long. CDR1 is MRHNA and CDR2 is SNTAGT in the germline V gene. The ends were cut back, 0 bases at V and 9 bases at J, with 14 bases in the middle. This CDR3 is CASSDSSLGAPQYF. CDR3 bases: TGTGCCAGCAGTGACTCGAGTCTGGGGGCCCCCCAGTACTTC.

The V and J genes are TRBV10-2 and TRBJ1-3, with D tentatively TRBD1 (6 bases). Trimming removed 10 bases at V and 2 bases at J, with 27 bases between. Looked up from germline, CDR1 is WSHSY and CDR2 is SAAADI. This CDR3 spans 18 amino acids. The chain's CDR3 is CAIRGQHQKPNTGNTIYF. CDR3 DNA sequence: TGCGCCATCAGGGGCCAACACCAAAAACCAAACACTGGAAACACCATATATTTT.

In DNA, the CDR3 is TGTGCCAGTAGTATCTTACAGAACACTGAAGCTTTCTTT. Its translation is CASSILQNTEAFF. The chain is built from TRBV19 and TRBJ1-1; D ambiguous. The CDR3 has 13 residues. Trimming shortened V by 3 bases and J by 1 base, and 6 bases separated the two germline ends. The germline V gene encodes CDR1 LNHDA and CDR2 SQIVND (reference sequence). Full variable domain (outside the CDR3, taken from reference TRBV19 and TRBJ1-1): DGGITQSPKYLFRKEGQNVTLSCEQNLNHDAMYWYRQDPGQGLRLIYYSQIVNDFQKGDIAEGYSVSREKKESFPLTVTSAQKNPTAFYLCASSILQNTEAFFGQGTRLTVV.

J is TRBJ2-1 and V is TRBV10-1; 8 bases are a match to TRBD2. CDR1 is WNHNN, CDR2 SYGVQD, per germline (reference sequence). The CDR3 sequence is 16 residues long. V shed 5 bases and J 2 bases; nucleotides not matched to a gene: 8. This chain's CDR3 is CASSSAGTRAYNEQFF. The CDR3 DNA follows: TGCGCCAGCAGTTCGGCCGGGACTAGAGCCTACAATGAGCAGTTCTTC.